This entry is about one T cell receptor (beta chain). Its matching antigen is unknown. The CDR3 length is 13 residues. Germline trimming cut 11 bases from V and 10 bases from J; bases unmatched to any gene: 11. CDR1 and CDR2 (germline): WSHSY, SAAADI. The sample belongs to a study of PD-L1 blockade in urothelial cancer. Turning to the study itself: In the patient group, about 90% of the roughly 29 were males with bladder-origin urothelial cancer. Overall study findings and caveats: One FFPE tumor sample per patient, not taken right before treatment.

Disease in patients was locally advanced or metastatic urothelial carcinoma. In each PCR, synthetic TCR analog templates were spiked in. Repertoires were generated with immunoSEQ multiplex PCR, while TCRdb's copy carries only in-frame clones and drops some. The sample holds some 35,000 clones, approximately 34% seen once. This clonotype was obtained from a man aged 60 to 69 with urothelial cancer. The rearrangement joins TRBV10-2 to TRBJ2-1, with 10 bases identical to TRBD2. The sequencing used tumor tissue, collected before atezolizumab (anti-PD-L1) treatment. Here the CDR3 reads CASTGLAGAEQFF. Here the CDR3 DNA reads TGCGCCTCCACGGGGCTAGCGGGAGCAGAGCAGTTCTTC.